This TCR beta chain was observed in a study of T cell responses to AZD1222 COVID-19 vaccine. Clones were read by immunoSEQ multiplex PCR, and TCRdb kept only the in-frame ones, dropping some. Of 100,000 to 150,000 clones in the sample, about nine tenths were seen once. CDR1 is SGHTA and CDR2 is FQGNSA in the germline V gene. This CDR3 has 12 amino acids. V was pared by 4 bases and J by 6 bases, with 8 bases between. On this clone itself: Its antigen is currently unknown.

Study results and limitations: Clonal diversity may have been underestimated in mostly white British donors.

This specimen was peripheral blood, taken on day 0 of AZD1222 vaccination. J is TRBJ2-3 and V is TRBV7-2, with D hard to call. The clonotype was recovered from an adult in good health. The CDR3 here is CASSSTLDTQYF. The CDR3 DNA follows: TGTGCCAGCAGCTCGACACTTGATACGCAGTATTTT.